These 8 T cell receptor beta chains came from one sample sequenced in a study of blood T cells in healthy people across ages. A second PCR of 7 to 11 cycles used a sample-barcoded 5' primer and a J-beta primer mix. TCRdb processed the 5' RACE reads anew with MiXCR; each CDR3 protein has one entry. The sample includes approximately 780,000 distinct CDR3 sequences, approximately 24% of them seen just once. Separately, the same data were catalogued under a study of T cells of mothers and their children.

Material: blood. The receptors come from a boy aged 10-17 years in good health.

The rearrangement joins TRBV27 to TRBJ2-1; 13 nucleotides match TRBD2. This CDR3 contains 16 residues. Germline lookup yields CDR1 MNHEY and CDR2 SMNVEV (reference sequence). With V trimmed by 0 bases and J by 5 bases, 1 base remained unmatched. The chain's CDR3 is CASSLSGTSGNNEQFF. As DNA, the CDR3 is TGTGCCAGCAGTTTATCGGGGACTAGCGGGAACAATGAGCAGTTCTTC.

The V gene is TRBV24-1, the J gene TRBJ2-5; TRBD2 agrees at 10 bases. The CDR3 spans 16 residues. V shed 5 bases and J 4 bases; nucleotides not matched to a gene: 9. Per germline, CDR1 KGHDR and CDR2 SFDVKD. CDR3 sequence: CATSGASGGRGETQYF. The CDR3 coding sequence is TGTGCCACCAGTGGAGCTAGCGGGGGCCGAGGAGAGACCCAGTACTTC.

This clonotype was picked up a small number of times. The gene calls are TRBV28 and TRBJ2-5; 14 nucleotides align to TRBD2. The germline V gene has CDR1 MDHEN and CDR2 SYDVKM. CDR3 length equals 17 residues. V was pared by 4 bases and J by 4 bases, with 8 bases of the junction left unmatched. Here the CDR3 DNA reads TGTGCCAGCAGTTCTCCGACTAGCGGGGGGGCCCGAGAGACCCAGTACTTC. It translates to CASSSPTSGGARETQYF. The entire variable domain, with the rest obtained from reference TRBV28 and TRBJ2-5, is as follows: DVKVTQSSRYLVKRTGEKVFLECVQDMDHENMFWYRQDPGLGLRLIYFSYDVKMKEKGDIPEGYSVSREKKERFSLILESASTNQTSMYLCASSSPTSGGARETQYFGPGTRLLVL.

The chain has TRBV28 and TRBJ2-7, with 10 positions matching TRBD2. The V and J ends lost 3 bases and 3 bases, in that order; junction bases with no gene match: 5. The CDR3 length is 15 residues. Germline V gives CDR1 MDHEN, CDR2 SYDVKM. The CDR3 DNA sequence: TGTGCCAGCAGTTTGGCTAGCGGGGGAATCTACGAGCAGTACTTC. It is translated as CASSLASGGIYEQYF.

The V call is TRBV20-1, the J call TRBJ1-6; D unresolved. Trimming stripped 3 bases from V and 10 bases from J, with 13 bases between. Per the germline V gene, CDR1 is DFQATT and CDR2 is SNEGSKA (reference sequence). The CDR3 is 13 residues long. This CDR3 is CSASPQLGSPLHF. CDR3 bases: TGCAGTGCTAGCCCCCAACTGGGATCACCCCTCCACTTT.

This chain joins TRBV2 and TRBJ1-5, with TRBD1 identical over 9 bases. The CDR3 extends over 15 amino acids. V dropped 2 bases and J dropped 2; count of bases not matched to a gene: 1. From germline, CDR1 is SNHLY and CDR2 FYNNEI. The CDR3 DNA reads TGTGCCAGCAGTGAAAGGACAGGGGGCAATCAGCCCCAGCATTTT. Residues: CASSERTGGNQPQHF.

The chain recombines TRBV28 with TRBJ1-5, with 8 bases lining up with TRBD1. The CDR3 spans 17 residues. Germline CDR1 MDHEN, CDR2 SYDVKM. V was clipped by 1 base and J by 5 bases; unmatched bases: 10. CDR3 sequence reads: CASSLYGTGPRYQPQHF. The CDR3 region has the DNA TGTGCCAGCAGTTTATATGGGACAGGCCCTCGCTATCAGCCCCAGCATTTT.

The table lists this clonotype with a few counts. This chain connects TRBV5-1 to TRBJ2-1, with 7 bases fitting TRBD2. The length of the CDR3 is 14 residues. Germline loops: CDR1 SGHRS, CDR2 YFSETQ. Trimming cost V 0 bases and J 9 bases; bases outside gene matches: 6. The CDR3 spells CASSLERREGEQFF. The CDR3 bases are TGCGCCAGCAGCTTGGAGCGTAGGGAGGGTGAGCAGTTCTTC. The whole variable domain, filled in from reference TRBV5-1 and TRBJ2-1, reads KAGVTQTPRYLIKTRGQQVTLSCSPISGHRSVSWYQQTPGQGLQFLFEYFSETQRNKGNFPGRFSGRQFSNSRSEMNVSTLELGDSALYLCASSLERREGEQFFGPGTRLTVL.